This T cell receptor (beta chain) emerged from a study of T cells in Graves' hyperthyroidism and ophthalmopathy. Notes on the study in general: Most thyroid clonotypes expanded above 0.001 appeared in blood too. Separation of ophthalmopathy from stable hyperthyroidism was achieved by a 13 V-J model.

Using RNA transcripts as the source, TCR beta CDR3 regions were amplified. HTBI primers were used for first-round RT-PCR of the TCR CDR3. TCRdb fed the multiplex PCR reads into MiXCR, producing one record per CDR3 protein. Counted here are about 52,000 distinct CDR3 sequences, approximately 48% occurring once; the ten biggest clones make up about a tenth. In the ophthalmopathy cohort, Clinical Activity Score was at least 3, NOSPECS grade at least 4, and duration under 3 months. Diagnostic assessment was based on clinical symptoms, serum thyroxine and TRAb, thyroid ultrasound and orbital computed tomography. This clonotype appeared many times. Its cognate antigen is unknown. Losses at the gene ends were 5 bases for V and 6 bases for J; bases not matched to a gene: 11. Germline V lookup: CDR1 SGHNT, CDR2 YYREEE (reference sequence). The CDR3 spans 17 residues.

This chain uses TRBV5-4 with TRBJ2-1, with 13 nucleotides matching TRBD2. This receptor was obtained from a woman aged 45 to 65 with Graves' ophthalmopathy. Sequencing was performed on blood. The CDR3 DNA reads as TGTGCCAGCAGTTCCCGGACTAGCGGGGGAATCTTCAATGAGCAGTTCTTC. As protein: CASSSRTSGGIFNEQFF.